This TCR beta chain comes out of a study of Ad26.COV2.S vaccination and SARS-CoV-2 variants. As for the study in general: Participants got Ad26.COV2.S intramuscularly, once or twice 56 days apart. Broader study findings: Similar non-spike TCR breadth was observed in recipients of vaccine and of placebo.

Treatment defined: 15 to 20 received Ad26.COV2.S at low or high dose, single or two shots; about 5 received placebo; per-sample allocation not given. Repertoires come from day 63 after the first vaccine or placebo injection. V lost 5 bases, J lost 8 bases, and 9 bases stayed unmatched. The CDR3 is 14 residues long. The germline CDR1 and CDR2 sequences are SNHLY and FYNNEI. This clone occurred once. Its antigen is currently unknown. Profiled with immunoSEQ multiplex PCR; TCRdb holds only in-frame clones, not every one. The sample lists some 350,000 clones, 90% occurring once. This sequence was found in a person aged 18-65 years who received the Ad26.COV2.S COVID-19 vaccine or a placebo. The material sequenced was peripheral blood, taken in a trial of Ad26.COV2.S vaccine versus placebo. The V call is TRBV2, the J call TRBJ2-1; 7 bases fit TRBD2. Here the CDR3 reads CASSPLAGGDEQFF. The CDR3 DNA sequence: TGTGCCAGCAGTCCCTTAGCGGGCGGGGATGAGCAGTTCTTC.